This T cell receptor beta chain appears in the sequencing data of a study of blood T cell repertoires in COVID-19. The wider study: There were acute and convalescent COVID-19 samples, and they came from the United States, Italy and Spain.

Per the original methods: Reference gene primer amplification in the assay estimated nucleated cell counts. Sequenced by immunoSEQ multiplex PCR; TCRdb stores in-frame clones only, minus some. Clone size and V and J calls were adopted from that table, with D and trimming inferred from the DNA. The sample yields a few hundred thousand clones, 86% seen once. The J segment lost 10 bases and the V segment lost 3 bases, leaving 8 bases of the junction unmatched. The CDR3 sequence is 15 residues long. Germline assignment: CDR1 SGHRS and CDR2 YFSETQ. The sample comprised peripheral blood. The source is a woman aged 45-60 years with acute or convalescent COVID-19. The chain joins TRBV5-1 to TRBJ1-6, with 9 bases aligning to TRBD1. As DNA, the CDR3 is TGCGCCAGCAGCTCGGAGGGACAGGGTCGATCACCCCTCCACTTT. It codes for CASSSEGQGRSPLHF.